This TCR beta chain emerged from a study of cytomegalovirus exposure and HLA in healthy donors. Study at large: Unique TCRs from HLA-typed donors, approximately 80 million of them, were held in an early data release.

Primers included in the PCR were 60 Vbeta and 13 Jbeta primers. Repertoires were generated with immunoSEQ multiplex PCR, while TCRdb's copy carries only in-frame clones and drops some. There are around 100,000 clones in the sample; about three quarters occur only once, and roughly 4.9% lies in the top ten. Regarding this clone: Its antigen is unknown.

Germline V gene lookup returns CDR1 MNHEY and CDR2 SMNVEV (reference sequence). The CDR3 is 14 amino acids. V lost 3 bases and J lost 7, with 15 bases in between. Study results and caveats: Reportedly, TCR beta sequences accurately predicted HLA-A and HLA-B alleles in most subjects.

All donors participated as healthy donors of bone marrow. This clonotype was sampled from a female donor in good health and CMV-seropositive. The chain carries TRBV27 and TRBJ1-2; no reliable D call. The sequenced sample was PBMCs. In nucleotides, the CDR3 is TGTGCCAGCAGTTTTGTAGGGAGGAAGTTTGGCTACACCTTC. Translation gives CASSFVGRKFGYTF.